Listed here are 26 T cell receptor beta chains from one sample, sequenced in a study of long-term antiretroviral therapy in people with HIV. The authors ran the immunoSEQ assay, v3.0, at survey level. Sequencing was performed with immunoSEQ multiplex PCR; in TCRdb, only in-frame clones are kept and a portion is missing. Found here are about 11,000 clones, about 88% of them singletons; the top ten hold roughly 21%. The source material was unsorted PBMCs, sampled more than 7 years after starting antiretroviral therapy. These receptors all stem from a man aged 50 to 59 with HIV.

The chain carries TRBV4-1 and TRBJ1-5, with 9 bases lining up with TRBD1. The ends lost 0 bases at V and 7 bases at J; junction bases unmatched: 4. Germline CDR1 MGHRA, CDR2 YSYEKL. CDR3 size: 15 residues. CDR3 DNA: TGCGCCAGCAGCCAAGAGGGACAGGGAGGGCAGCCCCAGCATTTT. Translation: CASSQEGQGGQPQHF.

CDR3 sequence: CASSEKPDRPNTGELFF. CDR3 nucleotides: TGTGCCAGCAGTGAAAAACCGGACAGGCCGAACACCGGGGAGCTGTTTTTT. This chain links TRBV25-1 with TRBJ2-2, with 7 bases fitting TRBD1. V lost 2 bases to trimming and J lost 0 bases; unmatched junction nucleotides: 6. The CDR3 has 17 residues. Germline loops: CDR1 MGHDK, CDR2 SYGVNS.

The chain has TRBV5-1 and TRBJ2-7, with TRBD1 identical over 8 bases. The V and J ends lost 0 bases and 4 bases, in that order; junction bases with no gene match: 6. CDR3 length equals 15 residues. Germline lookup yields CDR1 SGHRS and CDR2 YFSETQ. The CDR3 loop is CASSLVPGQEYEQYF. The CDR3 bases are TGCGCCAGCAGCTTGGTCCCGGGACAGGAATACGAGCAGTACTTC.

This clone came up once. The chain carries TRBV19 and TRBJ2-1; D might be TRBD1 (6 bases). Germline CDR1 LNHDA, CDR2 SQIVND (reference sequence). There are 15 residues in the CDR3. The V end lost 1 base, the J end lost 2 bases, and 9 bases lay between the germline ends. The DNA for the CDR3 is TGTGCCAGTAGTATAGTACAGGGCCCCTACAATGAGCAGTTCTTC. Its protein is CASSIVQGPYNEQFF.

This clone was detected only once. The chain couples TRBV20-1 to TRBJ1-1; D is uncertain. V was trimmed by 5 bases and J by 1 base, leaving 5 bases between them. The germline CDR1 and CDR2 sequences are DFQATT and SNEGSKA (reference sequence). The CDR3 has 11 residues. The CDR3 loop reads CSAERNTEAFF. CDR3 bases: TGCAGTGCTGAGAGGAACACTGAAGCTTTCTTT.

This CDR3 reads CASSQTPRVAGELFF. The CDR3 DNA follows: TGTGCCAGCAGCCAAACTCCACGGGTAGCCGGGGAGCTGTTTTTT. The rearrangement links TRBV5-5 to TRBJ2-2, with D uncertain. Germline V gene lookup returns CDR1 SGHKS and CDR2 YYEKEE (reference sequence). The CDR3 length is 15 residues. With 4 bases removed from V and 6 bases from J, the gap between germline ends came to 16 bases.

The J gene is TRBJ1-2, the V gene TRBV6-5; 10 bases fit TRBD1. Trimming took 6 bases from V and 5 from J; bases not matched to a gene: 9. The germline V gene has CDR1 MNHEY and CDR2 SVGAGI. The CDR3 has 15 amino acids. This CDR3 reads CASRRGQGVGYGYTF. The CDR3 region has the DNA TGTGCCAGCAGACGAGGACAGGGGGTGGGATATGGCTACACCTTC.

The chain's CDR3 is CASSIGTGADNEQFF. The CDR3 region has the DNA TGTGCCAGTAGTATAGGGACAGGGGCTGACAATGAGCAGTTCTTC. The chain has TRBV19 and TRBJ2-1; TRBD1 matches at 9 bases. Germline V gene lookup returns CDR1 LNHDA and CDR2 SQIVND (reference sequence). CDR3 length equals 15 residues. V lost 1 base and J lost 5; bases outside the gene matches: 3.

The rearrangement uses TRBV2 and TRBJ1-2, with a tentative D call TRBD1 (5 bases). The CDR3 consists of 15 residues. The V gene's germline CDR1 is SNHLY and CDR2 FYNNEI. Trimming pared 3 bases from V and 3 bases from J, leaving 14 bases between. CDR3: CASSERFRDYYGYTF. The CDR3 DNA reads TGTGCCAGCAGTGAGAGGTTCCGGGACTACTATGGCTACACCTTC.

The gene calls are TRBV6-5 and TRBJ2-1, with D hard to call. Germline V CDR1 and CDR2: MNHEY, SVGAGI. CDR3 length: 15 residues. Trimming left V 5 bases short and J 0 bases short, with 11 bases between. The CDR3 nucleotides are TGTGCCAGCAGTCCCCGGATAAGCTCCTACAATGAGCAGTTCTTC. The encoded protein is CASSPRISSYNEQFF.

The rearrangement joins TRBV5-1 to TRBJ2-1; no clear D gene. The CDR3 is made up of 15 amino acids. The V end lost 0 bases, the J end lost 0 bases, and 7 bases lay between the germline ends. Germline-derived CDR1 and CDR2 are SGHRS and YFSETQ. For the CDR3, the DNA is TGCGCCAGCAGCTTGGGTACTGGCTCCTACAATGAGCAGTTCTTC. It encodes CASSLGTGSYNEQFF.

The chain couples TRBV7-9 to TRBJ2-7, with TRBD2 identical over 7 bases. With V trimmed by 1 base and J by 6 bases, 9 bases remained unmatched. CDR1 and CDR2 (germline): SEHNR, FQNEAQ (reference sequence). The CDR3 is 15 residues long. CDR3 sequence (DNA): TGTGCCAGCAGCTTAGAATTGAGCGGGGTAAGCGAGCAGTACTTC. Translated, it gives CASSLELSGVSEQYF.

V and J are TRBV25-1 and TRBJ2-5, with 7 positions matching TRBD2. With V trimmed by 1 base and J by 1 base, 0 bases remained unmatched. The CDR3 length is 14 residues. The germline V gene encodes CDR1 MGHDK and CDR2 SYGVNS. CDR3: CASSESGGQETQYF. The CDR3 nucleotides read TGTGCCAGCAGTGAATCGGGGGGCCAAGAGACCCAGTACTTC.

The CDR3: CASSRLDGLSYEQYF. The CDR3 nucleotides are TGTGCCAGCAGTAGACTTGACGGACTCTCTTACGAGCAGTACTTC. V is TRBV27 and J is TRBJ2-7; tentative D call: TRBD2 (5 bases). Germline CDR1 is MNHEY and CDR2 is SMNVEV (reference sequence). The CDR3 covers 15 residues. Trimming shortened V by 5 bases and J by 4 bases, and 18 bases separated the two germline ends.

This chain links TRBV7-2 with TRBJ2-1, with unresolved D. Trimming left V 3 bases short and J 8 bases short, with 11 bases between. Germline-derived CDR1 and CDR2 are SGHTA and FQGNSA. The CDR3 loop spans 13 amino acids. CDR3 DNA: TGTGCCAGCAGCTTCTTGACTGGCCATGAGCAGTTCTTC. As protein: CASSFLTGHEQFF.

The chain recombines TRBV5-1 with TRBJ2-5, with D maybe TRBD1 (6 bases). This CDR3 is built from 14 residues. The germline V gene has CDR1 SGHRS and CDR2 YFSETQ. V lost 4 bases to trimming and J lost 2 bases, with 12 bases between them. The CDR3 DNA follows: TGCGCCAGCAGCCTACAGGGTTTACAAGAGACCCAGTACTTC. Its translation is CASSLQGLQETQYF.

V and J are TRBV2 and TRBJ2-5; D unclear. Germline loops: CDR1 SNHLY, CDR2 FYNNEI. Trimming took 6 bases from V and 0 from J, leaving 11 bases between them. The CDR3 has 14 residues. Written as DNA, the CDR3 is TGTGCCAGCAGATACGACACGTACCAAGAGACCCAGTACTTC. It codes for CASRYDTYQETQYF.

The count of this clone is one. This chain connects TRBV4-1 to TRBJ1-6; D gene uncertain. This CDR3 region has 14 residues. The ends were cut back, 0 bases at V and 5 bases at J, with 5 bases in the middle. Germline V gene sequence: CDR1 MGHRA, CDR2 YSYEKL. Written as DNA, the CDR3 is TGCGCCAGCAGCCAAGAAGACAATAATTCACCCCTCCACTTT. The encoded protein is CASSQEDNNSPLHF.

The chain carries TRBV5-5 and TRBJ1-2, with 8 bases that match TRBD1. With 0 bases clipped from V and 0 bases from J, the junction kept 4 bases outside the gene matches. CDR1 is SGHKS and CDR2 is YYEKEE in the germline V gene (reference sequence). The CDR3 spans 16 residues. The CDR3 nucleotides are TGTGCCAGCAGCTTGGACTGGACAGGGACTAACTATGGCTACACCTTC. Encoded protein: CASSLDWTGTNYGYTF.

The V and J genes are TRBV7-9 and TRBJ2-5; 7 bases map to TRBD1. The better agreement between TRBJ2-7 and the DNA end casts doubt on the J call. Germline V gene sequence: CDR1 SEHNR, CDR2 FQNEAQ (reference sequence). CDR3 length: 17 amino acids. CDR3 amino acids: CASSSSQGVPFGHEQYF. Written as DNA, the CDR3 is TGTGCCAGCAGCTCGTCTCAGGGGGTCCCCTTTGGACACGAGCAGTACTTC.

The chain uses TRBV27 and TRBJ2-1; no reliable D call. The germline V gene encodes CDR1 MNHEY and CDR2 SMNVEV (reference sequence). This CDR3 has 14 residues. Trimming removed 2 bases at V and 1 base at J, with 6 bases between. The CDR3: CASSLEQSYNEQFF. The CDR3 DNA sequence: TGTGCCAGCAGTTTAGAACAGTCCTACAATGAGCAGTTCTTC.

The chain combines TRBV7-8 with TRBJ2-2; TRBD1 aligns across 7 bases. This CDR3 comprises 14 residues. CDR1 is SGHVS, CDR2 FQNEAQ, per germline. The junction had 4 bases not matched to a gene; V was cut back by 3 bases and J by 6 bases. The CDR3 protein is CASSFYRGPGELFF. DNA for the CDR3: TGTGCCAGCAGCTTCTACAGGGGTCCCGGGGAGCTGTTTTTT.

This chain joins TRBV5-8 and TRBJ2-1; TRBD1 aligns across 8 bases. This CDR3 spans 15 amino acids. The junction had 7 bases not matched to a gene; V was cut back by 0 bases and J by 8 bases. Germline CDR1 and CDR2: SGHTS and YDEGEE. CDR3 region: CASSLGTGGGDEQFF. CDR3 nucleotides: TGTGCCAGCAGCTTGGGCACAGGGGGAGGCGATGAGCAGTTCTTC.

The chain recombines TRBV5-1 with TRBJ2-3; TRBD2 matches at 10 bases. This CDR3 region has 21 residues. Germline V gives CDR1 SGHRS, CDR2 YFSETQ. The V segment lost 0 bases and the J segment 0 bases; nucleotides outside the gene matches: 16. CDR3 residues: CASSLAVYGLAGDYSTDTQYF. The CDR3 coding sequence is TGCGCCAGCAGCTTGGCGGTTTATGGGCTAGCGGGGGATTATAGCACAGATACGCAGTATTTT.

The chain is built from TRBV30 and TRBJ2-7; 7 positions match TRBD1. In germline, CDR1 is GTSNPN, CDR2 SVGIG (reference sequence). The CDR3 loop spans 15 amino acids. V dropped 0 bases and J dropped 0; count of bases not matched to a gene: 5. CDR3 amino acids: CAWSVGGSRSYEQYF. CDR3 DNA sequence: TGTGCCTGGAGTGTAGGGGGCAGCCGCTCCTACGAGCAGTACTTC. Complete variable domain (other parts from reference TRBV30 and TRBJ2-7): SQTIHQWPATLVQPVGSPLSLECTVEGTSNPNLYWYRQAAGRGLQLLFYSVGIGQISSEVPQNLSASRPQDRQFILSSKKLLLSDSGFYLCAWSVGGSRSYEQYFGPGTRLTVT.

V usage is TRBV5-6 and J usage is TRBJ1-1; D is ambiguous. CDR3 length equals 12 residues. The V gene lost 0 bases and the J gene lost 4 bases, with 4 bases spanning the gap. The germline gives CDR1 SGHDT, CDR2 YYEEEE. The chain's CDR3 is CASSLGTTEAFF. The CDR3 nucleotides read TGTGCCAGCAGCTTGGGGACCACTGAAGCTTTCTTT.